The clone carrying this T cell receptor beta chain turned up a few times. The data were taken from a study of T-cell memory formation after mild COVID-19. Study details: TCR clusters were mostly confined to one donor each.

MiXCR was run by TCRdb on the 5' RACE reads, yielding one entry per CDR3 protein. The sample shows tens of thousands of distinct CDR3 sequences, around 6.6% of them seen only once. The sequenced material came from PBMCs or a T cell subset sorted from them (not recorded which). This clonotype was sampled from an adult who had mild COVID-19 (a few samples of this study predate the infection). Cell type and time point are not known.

DNA of the CDR3: TGTGCCAGCAGTGCCCCCGGGACTAGTGTAGCTCTCCAGTACTTC. Amino acid sequence: CASSAPGTSVALQYF. The chain links TRBV6-5 to TRBJ2-4; TRBD2 agrees at 8 bases. Germline lookup yields CDR1 MNHEY and CDR2 SVGAGI. CDR3 length: 15 amino acids. Trimming cost V 5 bases and J 13 bases; bases outside gene matches: 16.